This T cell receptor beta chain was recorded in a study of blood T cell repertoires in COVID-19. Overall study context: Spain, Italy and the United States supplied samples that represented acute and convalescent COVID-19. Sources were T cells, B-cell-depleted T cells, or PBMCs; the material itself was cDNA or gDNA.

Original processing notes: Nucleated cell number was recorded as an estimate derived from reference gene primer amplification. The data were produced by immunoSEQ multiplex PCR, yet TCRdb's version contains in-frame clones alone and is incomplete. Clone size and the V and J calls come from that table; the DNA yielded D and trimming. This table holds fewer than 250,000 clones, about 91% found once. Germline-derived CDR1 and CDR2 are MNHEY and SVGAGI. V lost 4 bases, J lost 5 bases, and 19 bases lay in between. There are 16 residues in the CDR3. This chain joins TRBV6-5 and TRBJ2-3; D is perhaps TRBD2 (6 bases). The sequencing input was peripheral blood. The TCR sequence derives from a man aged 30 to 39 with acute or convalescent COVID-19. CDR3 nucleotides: TGTGCCAGCAGTTCCCGCTTCGGAGGGGCGGGAGATACGCAGTATTTT. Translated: CASSSRFGGAGDTQYF.